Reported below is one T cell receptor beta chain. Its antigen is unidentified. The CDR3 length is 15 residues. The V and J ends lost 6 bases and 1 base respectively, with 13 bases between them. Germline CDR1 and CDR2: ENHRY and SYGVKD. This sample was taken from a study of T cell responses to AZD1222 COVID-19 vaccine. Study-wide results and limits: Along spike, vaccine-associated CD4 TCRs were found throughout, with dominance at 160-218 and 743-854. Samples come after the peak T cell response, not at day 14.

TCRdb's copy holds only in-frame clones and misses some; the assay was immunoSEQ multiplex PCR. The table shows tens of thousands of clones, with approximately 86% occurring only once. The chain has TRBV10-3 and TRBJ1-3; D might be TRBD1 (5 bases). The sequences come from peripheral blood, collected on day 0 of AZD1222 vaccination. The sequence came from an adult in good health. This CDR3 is CAISDRSSSGNTIYF. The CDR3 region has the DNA TGTGCCATCAGCGACAGATCTTCTTCTGGAAACACCATATATTTT.